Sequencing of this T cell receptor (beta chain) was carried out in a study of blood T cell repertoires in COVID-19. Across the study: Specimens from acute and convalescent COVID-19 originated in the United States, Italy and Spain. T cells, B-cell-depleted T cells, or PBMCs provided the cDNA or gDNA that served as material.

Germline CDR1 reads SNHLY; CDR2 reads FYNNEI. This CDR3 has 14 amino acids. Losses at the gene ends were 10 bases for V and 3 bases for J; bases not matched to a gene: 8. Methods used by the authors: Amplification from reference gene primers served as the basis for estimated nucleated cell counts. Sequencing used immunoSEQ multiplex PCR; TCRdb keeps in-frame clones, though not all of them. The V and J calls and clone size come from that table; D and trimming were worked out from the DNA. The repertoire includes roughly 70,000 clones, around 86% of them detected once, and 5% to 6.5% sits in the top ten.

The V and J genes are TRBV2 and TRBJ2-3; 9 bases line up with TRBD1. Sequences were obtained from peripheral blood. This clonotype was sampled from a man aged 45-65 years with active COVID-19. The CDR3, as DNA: TGTGCCACCCCGGGACAGGGAGGAACAGATACGCAGTATTTT. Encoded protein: CATPGQGGTDTQYF.